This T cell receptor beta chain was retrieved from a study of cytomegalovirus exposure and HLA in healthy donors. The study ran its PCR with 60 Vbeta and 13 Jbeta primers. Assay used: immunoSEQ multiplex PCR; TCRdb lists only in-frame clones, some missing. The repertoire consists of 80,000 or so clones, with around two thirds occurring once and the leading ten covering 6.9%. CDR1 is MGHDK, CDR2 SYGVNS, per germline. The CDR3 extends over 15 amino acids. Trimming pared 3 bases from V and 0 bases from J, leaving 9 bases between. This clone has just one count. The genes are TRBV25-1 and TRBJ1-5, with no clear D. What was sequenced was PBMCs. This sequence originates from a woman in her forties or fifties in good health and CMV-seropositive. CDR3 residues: CASSDGVLSNQPQHF. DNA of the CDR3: TGTGCCAGCAGTGACGGGGTGCTTAGCAATCAGCCCCAGCATTTT.